The source of this T cell receptor (beta chain) is a study of blood T cell repertoires in COVID-19. Study-level information: Italy, Spain and the United States were the sources of the convalescent and acute COVID-19 samples. PBMCs, B-cell-depleted T cells, or T cells were the source of the cDNA or gDNA that made up the material.

CDR1 is SGHVS, CDR2 FQNEAQ, per germline. There are 18 residues in the CDR3. Trimming removed 5 bases at V and 9 bases at J, with 26 bases between. This clone was seen just once. As handled by the study authors: By means of reference gene primer amplification, nucleated cell counts were estimated. Sequencing used immunoSEQ multiplex PCR; TCRdb keeps in-frame clones, though not all of them. The V and J calls and clone size come from that table; D and trimming were worked out from the DNA. The table includes 200,000 to 250,000 clones, just over 85% detected once. The sequence was collected from a man of 80 years or more with acute or convalescent COVID-19. The genes are TRBV7-8 and TRBJ1-6; D perhaps matches TRBD1 (5 bases). Sequenced material: peripheral blood. CDR3 loop: CASSRPRQQNLVTSPLHF. CDR3 in DNA: TGTGCCAGCAGCCGCCCTCGACAGCAAAACTTAGTTACTTCACCCCTCCACTTT.